Described below is a single T cell receptor (beta chain) sequence and its context. No antigen is known for it. No much larger clonotype is one base removed from it; base qualities were not supplied. The library was produced with the immunoSEQ multiplex PCR assay. Not all clones reach the TCRdb copy of this immuneACCESS table, which keeps in-frame sequences only. Checked studies attribute under half of the gap to unresolved V genes and leave the rest unexplained. This sample has around 88,000 clones in its table, and just over 90% of those were observed once. The biggest ten clones account for roughly 2.1% of the sample. The source of the sample is a study of T cell changes during pregnancy in multiple sclerosis (dated by TCRdb to between 2019 and 2020). In terms of the full investigation: Changes in the T cell repertoire over the course of pregnancy were examined in this study in women with multiple sclerosis.

The CDR3 starts with the cysteine, ends with the phenylalanine, and has 15 residues. Only the CDR3 DNA is retained, 45 bases long and in frame from the first base. The CDR1 and CDR2 encoded by the germline V gene are SGHRS and YFSETQ. Compared with germline, V lacks 3 bases and J lacks 5 bases; bases without a gene match: 10. The input for sequencing was peripheral blood, taken after pregnancy. The rearranged chain carries TRBV5-1 and TRBJ2-5; 7 of the junction bases match TRBD1. This TCR came from a female donor in good health, enrolled as a control in a pregnancy study. The nucleotides read TGCGCCAGCAGCTCAGAGGACAGGCGAGGGGAGACCCAGTACTTC. It encodes CASSSEDRRGETQYF.